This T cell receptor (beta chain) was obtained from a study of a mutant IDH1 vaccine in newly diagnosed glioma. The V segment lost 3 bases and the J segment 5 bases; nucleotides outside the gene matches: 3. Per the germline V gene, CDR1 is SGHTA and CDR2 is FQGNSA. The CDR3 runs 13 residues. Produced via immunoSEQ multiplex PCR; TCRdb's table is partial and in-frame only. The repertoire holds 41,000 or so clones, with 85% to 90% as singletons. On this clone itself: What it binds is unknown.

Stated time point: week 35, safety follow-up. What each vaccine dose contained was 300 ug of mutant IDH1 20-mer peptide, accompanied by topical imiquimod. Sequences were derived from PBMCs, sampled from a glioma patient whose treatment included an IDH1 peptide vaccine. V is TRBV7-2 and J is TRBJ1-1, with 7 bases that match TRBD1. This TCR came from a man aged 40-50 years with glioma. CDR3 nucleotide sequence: TGTGCCAGCAGCTTGACAGGGCCTACTGAAGCTTTCTTT. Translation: CASSLTGPTEAFF. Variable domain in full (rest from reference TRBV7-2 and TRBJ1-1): GAGVSQSPSNKVTEKGKDVELRCDPISGHTALYWYRQSLGQGLEFLIYFQGNSAPDKSGLPSDRFSAERTGGSVSTLTIQRTQQEDSAVYLCASSLTGPTEAFFGQGTRLTVV.